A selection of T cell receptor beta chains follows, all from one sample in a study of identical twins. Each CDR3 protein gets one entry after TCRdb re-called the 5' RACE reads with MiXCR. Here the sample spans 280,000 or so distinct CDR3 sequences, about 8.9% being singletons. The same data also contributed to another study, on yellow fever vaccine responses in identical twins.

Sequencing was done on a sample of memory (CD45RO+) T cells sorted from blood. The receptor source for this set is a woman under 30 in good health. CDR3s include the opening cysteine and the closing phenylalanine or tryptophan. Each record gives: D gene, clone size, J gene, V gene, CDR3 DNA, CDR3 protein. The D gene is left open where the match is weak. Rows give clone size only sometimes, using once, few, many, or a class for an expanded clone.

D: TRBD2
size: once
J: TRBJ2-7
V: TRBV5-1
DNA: TGCGCCAGCAGCTACGTAACTAGCGCCTACGAGCAGCACTTC
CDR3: CASSYVTSAYEQHF

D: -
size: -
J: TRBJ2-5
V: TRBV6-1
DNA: TGTGCCAGCAGTGGAGATAGCTTGGGGACCCAGTACTTC
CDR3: CASSGDSLGTQYF

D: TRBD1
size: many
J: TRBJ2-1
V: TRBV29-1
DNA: TGCAGCGTAGAGGACAGGGGAGGTAACAATGAGCAGTTCTTC
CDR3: CSVEDRGGNNEQFF

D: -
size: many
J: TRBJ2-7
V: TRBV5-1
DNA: TGCGCCAGCAGCAACCGGGACCACTCCTACGAGCAGTACTTC
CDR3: CASSNRDHSYEQYF

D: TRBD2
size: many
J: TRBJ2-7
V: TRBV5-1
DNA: TGCGCCAGCAGGGGACTAGCGGGAGCATACGAGCAGTACTTC
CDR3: CASRGLAGAYEQYF

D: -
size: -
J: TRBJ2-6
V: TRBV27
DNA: TGTGCCAGCAGTGGGGACATCTTCTCTGGGGCCAACGTCCTGACTTTC
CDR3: CASSGDIFSGANVLTF

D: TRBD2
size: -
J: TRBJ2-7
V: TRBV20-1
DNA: TGCAGTGCAACTTTAGCGGGAACCTACGAGCAGTACTTC
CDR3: CSATLAGTYEQYF

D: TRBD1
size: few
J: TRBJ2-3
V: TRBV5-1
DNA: TGCGCCAGCAGCGCAGGGGGCGCAGGCACAGATACGCAGTATTTT
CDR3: CASSAGGAGTDTQYF

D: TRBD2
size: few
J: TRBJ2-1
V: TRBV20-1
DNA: TGCAGTGCTAGTCCGGCTCTAGCGGGAGGGGAGCATGAGCAGTTCTTC
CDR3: CSASPALAGGEHEQFF

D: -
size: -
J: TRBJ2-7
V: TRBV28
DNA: TGTGCCAGCAGTTTTGGCGGGAACTACGAGCAGTACTTC
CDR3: CASSFGGNYEQYF

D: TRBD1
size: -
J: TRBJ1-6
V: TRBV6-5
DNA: TGTGCCAGCAGTTACCGGGGACAGGGAGTGGCACCCCTCCACTTT
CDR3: CASSYRGQGVAPLHF

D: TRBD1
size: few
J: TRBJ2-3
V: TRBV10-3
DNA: TGTGCCATCAGTCGGACAGGGGGCGTGGATACGCAGTATTTT
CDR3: CAISRTGGVDTQYF

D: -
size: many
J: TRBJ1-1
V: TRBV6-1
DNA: TGTGCCAGCACCAAAGGCCCTCCGGCTAGTGAAGCTTTCTTT
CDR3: CASTKGPPASEAFF

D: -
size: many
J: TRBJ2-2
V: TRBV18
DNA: TGTGCCAGCTCACCACCGAACGGTCCGAACACCGGGGAGCTGTTTTTT
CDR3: CASSPPNGPNTGELFF

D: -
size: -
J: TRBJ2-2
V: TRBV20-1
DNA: TGCAGTGCTTCCCAGGGCTACACCGGGGAGCTGTTTTTT
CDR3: CSASQGYTGELFF